A selection of T cell receptor beta chains follows, all from one sample in a study of regulatory T cells in long-lasting Graves disease. MiXCR, applied by TCRdb to the multiplex PCR reads, yields one record per CDR3 protein. The sample has roughly 560,000 distinct CDR3 sequences, around 15% seen once. This sample also appeared in a second study, on T cells in Graves' hyperthyroidism and ophthalmopathy.

The sample here was peripheral blood mononuclear cells (PBMCs), taken at new diagnosis, from a patient treated with antithyroid drugs. These receptors were obtained from a woman aged 40-65 years with Graves disease. CDR3s include the opening cysteine and the closing phenylalanine or tryptophan. Fields, in order: clone size, D gene, V gene, J gene, CDR3 DNA, CDR3 protein. D genes are given only for firm matches. Only some rows state a clone size, as once, few, many or a class for expanded clones.

many	-	TRBV11-2	TRBJ2-1	TGTGCCAGCAGCTTGGACTCAATCGGCTACAATGAGCAGTTCTTC	CASSLDSIGYNEQFF
-	-	TRBV7-9	TRBJ1-1	TGTGCCAGCTGGGGCGAGACTGAAGCTTTCTTT	CASWGETEAFF
many	-	TRBV18	TRBJ1-6	TGTGCCAGCTCACCCGGACTGATCTATAATTCACCCCTCCACTTT	CASSPGLIYNSPLHF
few	-	TRBV7-9	TRBJ2-7	TGTGCCAGCAGCTTAAGGAGGGACCACGAGCAGTACTTC	CASSLRRDHEQYF
-	-	TRBV28	TRBJ2-2	TGTGCCAGCAGCCAGAATAAATGGGAGCTGTTTTTT	CASSQNKWELFF
many	TRBD1	TRBV12-3/TRBV12-4	TRBJ2-7	TGTGCCAGCAGTCCCGGACAGGGTGCCTCCTACGAGCAGTACTTC	CASSPGQGASYEQYF
few	-	TRBV12-3/TRBV12-4	TRBJ2-2	TGTGCCAGCAGCCTCGGGGTGGACTCGGCGAACACCGGGGAGCTGTTTTTT	CASSLGVDSANTGELFF
many	TRBD2	TRBV11-2	TRBJ2-1	TGTGCCAGCAGCCCAGAGGCGGGGGGAAACAATGAGCAGTTCTTC	CASSPEAGGNNEQFF
many	TRBD2	TRBV12-3/TRBV12-4	TRBJ2-3	TGTGCCAGCAGTTTACTGGCCTTCCTTTCTAGCGGAGGCTCAGATACGCAGTATTTT	CASSLLAFLSSGGSDTQYF
many	TRBD2	TRBV13	TRBJ2-3	TGTGCCAGCAGCTTAAGCAGCGGGGGGAACACAGATACGCAGTATTTT	CASSLSSGGNTDTQYF
few	TRBD2	TRBV7-9	TRBJ2-7	TGTGCCAGCAGCCACACTCCGGGACTAGCGTCCTACGAGCAGTACTTC	CASSHTPGLASYEQYF
many	-	TRBV6-5	TRBJ1-2	TGTGCCAGCAGTTTCTCTGGCCGCTCTAACTATGGCTACACCTTC	CASSFSGRSNYGYTF
-	-	TRBV4-1	TRBJ1-1	TGCGCCAGCATCAATGGGGCCCACACTGAAGCTTTCTTT	CASINGAHTEAFF
many	TRBD1	TRBV20-1	TRBJ2-7	TGCAGTGCTAGAGATTGGGACAGGGGCGGGAAGTTAGGCTCCTACGAGCAGTACTTC	CSARDWDRGGKLGSYEQYF
many	-	TRBV11-2	TRBJ2-3	TGTGCCAGCAGCTTAGCCCCCGGTCCAGGACAAGATACGCAGTATTTT	CASSLAPGPGQDTQYF
many	TRBD1	TRBV11-3	TRBJ2-7	TGTGCCAGCAGCTTAGGTGGGGAGACAGGGACCTACGAGCAGTACTTC	CASSLGGETGTYEQYF
many	TRBD2	TRBV7-9	TRBJ2-1	TGTGCCAGCAATGACAGCCAGCGGGGGGATACCTCCTACAATGAGCAGTTCTTC	CASNDSQRGDTSYNEQFF
many	-	TRBV12-3/TRBV12-4	TRBJ1-1	TGTGCCAGCAGCCATGGGTGGGGGGTGAACACTGAAGCTTTCTTT	CASSHGWGVNTEAFF
-	-	TRBV19	TRBJ2-7	TGTGCCAGTAGGGTATCTTGGAGCTCCTACGAGCAGTACTTC	CASRVSWSSYEQYF
many	-	TRBV2	TRBJ1-1	TGTGCCACCGGGACAACGAACACTGAAGCTTTCTTT	CATGTTNTEAFF
many	TRBD2	TRBV3-1	TRBJ2-5	TGTGCCAGCAGCCAATCTGACGGGGGGGCGGTTGAGACCCAGTACTTC	CASSQSDGGAVETQYF
many	-	TRBV2	TRBJ2-5	TGTGCCACAGGGGTCCTCGGGGAGACCCAGTACTTC	CATGVLGETQYF
-	TRBD1	TRBV6-1	TRBJ1-2	TGTGCCAGCAGGGATACAGGGGGCGCAAGCTACACCTTC	CASRDTGGASYTF
many	-	TRBV6-9	TRBJ1-2	TGTGCCAGCAGTTACGGTAGCTTCGATGGCTACACCTTC	CASSYGSFDGYTF
many	-	TRBV6-5	TRBJ2-7	TGTGCCAGCAGTTTGGGACCGGCGGGGGAGCAGTACTTC	CASSLGPAGEQYF
many	TRBD1	TRBV7-3	TRBJ1-1	TGTGCCAGCAGCGACACAGGGGGTGGGAAAGCTTTCTTT	CASSDTGGGKAFF
many	-	TRBV12-3/TRBV12-4	TRBJ1-2	TGTGCCAGCAGCCCCCGGACGGCTGCTATGGGCTACACCTTC	CASSPRTAAMGYTF
many	-	TRBV4-1	TRBJ2-1	TGCGCCAGCAGCCAAGGTAGAGCCCCAAGCAATGAGCAGTTCTTC	CASSQGRAPSNEQFF
many	-	TRBV18	TRBJ1-4	TGTGCCAGCTCACCACCGGTCAGTCTCTTTGCAACTAATGAAAAACTGTTTTTT	CASSPPVSLFATNEKLFF
few	-	TRBV12-3/TRBV12-4	TRBJ1-3	TGTGCCAGCAGACGGGACCTCTCTGGAAACACCATATATTTT	CASRRDLSGNTIYF
many	-	TRBV2	TRBJ2-5	TGTGCCAGCAGTGCAATGGAGACCCAGTACTTC	CASSAMETQYF
few	TRBD1	TRBV12-5	TRBJ2-1	TGTGCTAGTGGTTTGGTTACAGGGGGCTCCTACAATGAGCAGTTCTTC	CASGLVTGGSYNEQFF
-	-	TRBV6-4	TRBJ1-5	TGTGCCAGCAGTTACTCGTGGGGTAGCAATCAGCCCCAGCATTTT	CASSYSWGSNQPQHF
-	TRBD2	TRBV20-1	TRBJ2-7	TGCAGTGCTCGCCCGGGTCGGGGGGGCTACGAGCAGTACTTC	CSARPGRGGYEQYF
many	TRBD2	TRBV6-1	TRBJ2-3	TGTGCCAGCAGCGCGGCACTAGCGGGGGTGAGGGATACGCAGTATTTT	CASSAALAGVRDTQYF
many	-	TRBV18	TRBJ2-3	TGTGCCAGCTCACCGCAGGGGATCGCAGATACGCAGTATTTT	CASSPQGIADTQYF
many	-	TRBV28	TRBJ2-7	TGTGCCAGCAGTACGACGGGGTTGACCTACGAGCAGTACTTC	CASSTTGLTYEQYF
-	-	TRBV3-1	TRBJ1-4	TGTGCCAGCAGCCAAGAAACAGTCCGGGAAAAACTGTTTTTT	CASSQETVREKLFF
few	-	TRBV3-1	TRBJ2-3	TGTGCCAGCAGCCAACTAGCGCTAGGGGCAGATACGCAGTATTTT	CASSQLALGADTQYF
-	-	TRBV5-1	TRBJ2-7	TGCGCCAGCAGCTTGGGTGGGAGTTCCACCTACGAGCAGTACTTC	CASSLGGSSTYEQYF
-	TRBD1	TRBV5-1	TRBJ2-3	TGCGCCAGCAGCTTACGGCAGGGGGCATCAGATACGCAGTATTTT	CASSLRQGASDTQYF
few	-	TRBV2	TRBJ1-6	TGTGCCAGTCGTGGAAGCGATTCACCCCTCCACTTT	CASRGSDSPLHF
-	TRBD2	TRBV7-3	TRBJ2-1	TGTGCCAGCAGCTTAACCCCTCTAGCGGGGTTATCCTACAATGAGCAGTTCTTC	CASSLTPLAGLSYNEQFF
few	-	TRBV29-1	TRBJ2-1	TGCAGCGTGCGATCCGGGGGTCGCAATGAGCAGTTCTTC	CSVRSGGRNEQFF
-	-	TRBV6-1	TRBJ2-6	TGTGCCAGCACCGAGAGCTCTGGGGCCAACGTCCTGACTTTC	CASTESSGANVLTF
many	TRBD2	TRBV20-1	TRBJ2-1	TGCAGTGCCGACAGGGAGCTAGCGGGGGAGCAGTTCTTC	CSADRELAGEQFF
many	-	TRBV5-1	TRBJ2-1	TGCGCCAGCAGCCCCGGGACCGCCAATGAGCAGTTCTTC	CASSPGTANEQFF
many	-	TRBV19	TRBJ1-1	TGTGCCAGCAGTTACAAGAACACTGAAGCTTTCTTT	CASSYKNTEAFF
-	-	TRBV5-1	TRBJ1-5	TGCGCCAGCAGCCTCGGGACAACCGTAGACCAGCCCCAGCATTTT	CASSLGTTVDQPQHF
few	TRBD2	TRBV6-5	TRBJ2-7	TGTGCCAGCAGTTACGGGCTAGCGGGGTCGTCCTACGAGCAGTACTTC	CASSYGLAGSSYEQYF
-	-	TRBV5-6	TRBJ2-1	TGTGCCAGCAGCAACACTCCAGTTAATGAGCAGTTCTTC	CASSNTPVNEQFF